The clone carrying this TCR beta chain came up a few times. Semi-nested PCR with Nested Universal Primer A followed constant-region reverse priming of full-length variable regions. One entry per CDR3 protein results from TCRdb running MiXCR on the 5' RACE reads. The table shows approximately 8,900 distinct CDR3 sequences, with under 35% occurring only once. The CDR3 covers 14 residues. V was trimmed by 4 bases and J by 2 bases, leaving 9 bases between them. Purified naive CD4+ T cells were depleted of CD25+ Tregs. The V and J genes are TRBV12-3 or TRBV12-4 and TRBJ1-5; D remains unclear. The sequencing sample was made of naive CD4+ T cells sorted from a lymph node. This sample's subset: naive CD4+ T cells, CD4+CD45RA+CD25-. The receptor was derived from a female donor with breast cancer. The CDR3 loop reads CASSSPSGNQPQHF. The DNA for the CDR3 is TGTGCCAGCAGTTCACCTTCGGGCAATCAGCCCCAGCATTTT.